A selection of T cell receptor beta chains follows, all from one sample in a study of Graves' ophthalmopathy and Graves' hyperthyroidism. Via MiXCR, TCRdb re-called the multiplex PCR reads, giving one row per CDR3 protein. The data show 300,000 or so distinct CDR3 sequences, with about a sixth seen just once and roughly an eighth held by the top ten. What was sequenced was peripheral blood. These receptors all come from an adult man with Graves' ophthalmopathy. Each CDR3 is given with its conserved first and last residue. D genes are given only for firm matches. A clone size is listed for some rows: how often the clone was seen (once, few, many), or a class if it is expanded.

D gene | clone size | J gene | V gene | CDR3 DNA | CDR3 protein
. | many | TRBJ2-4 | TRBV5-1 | TGCGCCAGCAGCCTGGAACAGGGAGGAGAGGCAATACGGTACTTC | CASSLEQGGEAIRYF
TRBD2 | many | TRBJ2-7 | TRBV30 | TGTGCCAGCTCACTAGCGGGAGTTGGCTACGAGCAGTACTTC | CASSLAGVGYEQYF
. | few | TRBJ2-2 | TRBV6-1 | TGTGCCAGCAGTGATTTTCTGAGCACCGGGGAGCTGTTTTTT | CASSDFLSTGELFF
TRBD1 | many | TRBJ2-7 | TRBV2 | TGTGCCACCCAAGCACCAGGGGGCGCGGACTACGAGCAGTACTTC | CATQAPGGADYEQYF
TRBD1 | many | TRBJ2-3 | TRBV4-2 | TGTGCCAGCAGCCAAGAAGGGGACAGGGGGAGGGCAGATACGCAGTATTTT | CASSQEGDRGRADTQYF
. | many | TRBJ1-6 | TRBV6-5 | TGTGCCAGCAGTTACTCGCAGCCGCCCGGTTCCTATAATTCACCCCTCCACTTT | CASSYSQPPGSYNSPLHF
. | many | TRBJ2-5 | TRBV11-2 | TGTGCCAGCAGCCCACCGCGGGAGACCCAGTACTTC | CASSPPRETQYF
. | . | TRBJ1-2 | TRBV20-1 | TGCAGTGCTCCACCCCCGGCACATTATGGCTACACCTTC | CSAPPPAHYGYTF
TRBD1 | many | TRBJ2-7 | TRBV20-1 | TGCAGTGCCTCTTCCCGACAGGGTGTAAACGAGCAGTACTTC | CSASSRQGVNEQYF
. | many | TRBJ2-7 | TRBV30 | TGTGCCTGGAGTATCGGGAGTGTCTACGAGCAGTACTTC | CAWSIGSVYEQYF
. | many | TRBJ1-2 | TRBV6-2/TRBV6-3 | TGTGCCAGCAGTTCAGCGGTTGGTGGCTACACCTTC | CASSSAVGGYTF
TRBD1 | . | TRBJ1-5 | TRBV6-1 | TGTGCCAGCAGTGCGTCCGGGACAGGGGGAGTTATTAGCAATCAGCCCCAGCATTTT | CASSASGTGGVISNQPQHF
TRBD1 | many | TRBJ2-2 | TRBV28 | TGTGCCAGCAAAGGGGACAGGGTATTTTCCTGGGAGCTGTTTTTT | CASKGDRVFSWELFF
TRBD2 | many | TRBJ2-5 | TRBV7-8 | TGTGCCAGCAGCGACTTAGCGGGGGGGCCAGGAGAGACCCAGTACTTC | CASSDLAGGPGETQYF
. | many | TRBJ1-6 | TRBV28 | TGTGCCAGCAGGAGACAGGAGTATAATTCACCCCTCCACTTT | CASRRQEYNSPLHF
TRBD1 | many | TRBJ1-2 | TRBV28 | TGTGCCAGCAGTTTCAGGGGGCTTGGAGGCTACACCTTC | CASSFRGLGGYTF
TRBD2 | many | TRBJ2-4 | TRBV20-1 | TGCAGTGCTAGAGGGGGGGGAGTAGCCAAAAACATTCAGTACTTC | CSARGGGVAKNIQYF
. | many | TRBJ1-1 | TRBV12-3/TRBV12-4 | TGTGCCAGCAGTTTGGAGGGCACTGAAGCTTTCTTT | CASSLEGTEAFF
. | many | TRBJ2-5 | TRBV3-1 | TGTGCCAGCAGCCAAGATCGGATAACCCAGTACTTC | CASSQDRITQYF
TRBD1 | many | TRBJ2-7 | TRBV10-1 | TGCGCCAGCAGTGGACGACAGGGCAACGAGCAGTACTTC | CASSGRQGNEQYF
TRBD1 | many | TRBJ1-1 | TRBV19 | TGTGCCAGTAGTATAGGAGGACAGGAGCCTCGGAACACTGAAGCTTTCTTT | CASSIGGQEPRNTEAFF
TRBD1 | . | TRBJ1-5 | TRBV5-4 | TGTGCCAGCAGCCGACAGGGGGCAAGCAATCAGCCCCAGCATTTT | CASSRQGASNQPQHF
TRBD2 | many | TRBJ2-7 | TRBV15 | TGTGCCACCAGCAGAGATATCGGGGGGTATGCCGAGCAGTACTTC | CATSRDIGGYAEQYF
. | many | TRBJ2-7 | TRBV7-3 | TGTGCCAGCAGCGATCAGGGGAGGGAGCAGTACTTC | CASSDQGREQYF
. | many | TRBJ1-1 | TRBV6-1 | TGTGCCAGCATGAGGGGGGGAGGAGCTTTCTTT | CASMRGGGAFF
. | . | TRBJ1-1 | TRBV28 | TGTGCCAGCACCACCGGGGCAGGGACGGGGAACACTGAAGCTTTCTTT | CASTTGAGTGNTEAFF
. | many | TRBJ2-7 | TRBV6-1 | TGTGCCAGCAGGTCAGGGAGCTCCTACGAGCAGTACTTC | CASRSGSSYEQYF
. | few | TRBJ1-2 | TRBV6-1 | TGTGCCAGCAGTCAACAGGGACCTCGGGGCTATGGCTACACCTTC | CASSQQGPRGYGYTF
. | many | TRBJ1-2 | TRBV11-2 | TGTGCCAGCAGCCCGATCTTCGGGAAGGTGGGGGATGGGTACACCTTC | CASSPIFGKVGDGYTF